These 30 T cell receptor beta chains were all obtained from the same sample, sequenced in a study of blood T cell repertoires in COVID-19. Assay: immunoSEQ multiplex PCR; the TCRdb copy retains only in-frame clones and omits some. The table lists about 240,000 clones, 75% to 85% of them singletons. Sequenced input: peripheral blood. Receptor source: a woman in her sixties or seventies with active or convalescent COVID-19.

This chain joins TRBV9 and TRBJ2-7, with TRBD2 identical over 7 bases. The CDR3 has 15 residues. Germline CDR1 SGDLS, CDR2 YYNGEE. The junction had 8 bases not matched to a gene; V was cut back by 3 bases and J by 2 bases. The CDR3 sequence is CASSGVPSGAYEQYF. The CDR3, as DNA: TGTGCCAGCAGCGGTGTCCCCAGCGGGGCCTACGAGCAGTACTTC.

The chain couples TRBV7-9 to TRBJ2-5; 9 bases align to TRBD1. V gave up 6 bases and J gave up 1 base; unmatched junction bases: 12. Germline loops: CDR1 SEHNR, CDR2 FQNEAQ (reference sequence). The CDR3 runs 17 residues. The CDR3 DNA is TGTGCCAGCAGAGACACGGCGGGACAGGGAGCCCAAGAGACCCAGTACTTC. This codes for CASRDTAGQGAQETQYF.

The rearrangement joins TRBV15 to TRBJ2-7; tentatively, D is TRBD1 (6 bases). Trimming stripped 2 bases from V and 4 bases from J, with 12 bases between. This CDR3 contains 14 residues. Germline V gene data show CDR1 as LNHNV and CDR2 as YYDKDF (reference sequence). CDR3 bases: TGTGCCACCAGCAGAAATACGGACAGTTACGAGCAGTACTTC. This encodes CATSRNTDSYEQYF.

V usage is TRBV5-4 and J usage is TRBJ2-3, with TRBD2 as a possible D gene (7 bases). V shed 4 bases and J shed 4 bases, with 13 bases lying between them. CDR1 is SGHNT, CDR2 YYREEE, per germline (reference sequence). The CDR3 runs to 14 residues. CDR3 in DNA: TGTGCCAGCAGCCTAGGGGGGGCCGCAGATACGCAGTATTTT. Protein product: CASSLGGAADTQYF.

CDR3 protein: CASSSAGGSQETQYF. CDR3 coding DNA: TGTGCCAGCAGTTCAGCGGGGGGCTCACAAGAGACCCAGTACTTC. The chain employs TRBV6-6 and TRBJ2-5; 9 nucleotides align to TRBD2. V lost 4 bases, J lost 2 bases, and 5 bases stayed unmatched. The CDR3 is made up of 15 amino acids. CDR1 MNHNY and CDR2 SVGAGI come from the germline V gene (reference sequence).

In this sample, this clone turned up a few times. This chain's CDR3 is CASSQVNSGYTF. As DNA, the CDR3 is TGTGCCAGCAGCCAGGTAAACAGTGGCTACACCTTC. The chain recombines TRBV3-1 (or the pseudogene TRBV3-2) with TRBJ1-2; D unresolved. Deletions cut 3 bases from V and 7 bases from J, with 9 bases between. Germline V lookup: CDR1 LGHDT, CDR2 YNNKEL (reference sequence). The CDR3 loop spans 12 amino acids.

The V and J genes are TRBV11-2 and TRBJ2-3, with 8 bases lining up with TRBD2. Germline V CDR1 and CDR2: SGHAT, FQNNGV. The J segment lost 0 bases and the V segment lost 3 bases, leaving 2 bases of the junction unmatched. The CDR3 totals 15 residues. CDR3 region: CASSFLAGSTDTQYF. As DNA, the CDR3 is TGTGCCAGCAGCTTCTTAGCGGGGAGCACAGATACGCAGTATTTT.

This clone was counted only a few times. Here the CDR3 reads CASSQGAGENIQYF. The CDR3 DNA reads TGCGCCAGCAGCCAAGGGGCCGGCGAAAACATTCAGTACTTC. The chain uses TRBV4-1 and TRBJ2-4; D is uncertain. Germline V CDR1 and CDR2: MGHRA, YSYEKL. V gave up 1 base and J gave up 5 bases, with 9 bases separating them. This CDR3 region has 14 residues.

This sequence joins TRBV7-9 and TRBJ1-3; 12 nucleotides match TRBD1. Trimming took 6 bases from V and 8 from J; bases not matched to a gene: 5. The CDR3 contains 14 residues. The germline CDR1 and CDR2 sequences are SEHNR and FQNEAQ (reference sequence). The CDR3 here is CASRWDRGRDTIYF. CDR3 sequence (DNA): TGTGCCAGCAGGTGGGACAGGGGGCGAGACACCATATATTTT.

The V and J genes are TRBV13 and TRBJ1-2; D might be TRBD1 (6 bases). The CDR3 has 14 amino acids. Germline-derived CDR1 and CDR2 are PRHDT and FYEKMQ (reference sequence). Between the trimmed V and J ends, which lost 0 bases and 8 bases, there was a span of 13 bases. In nucleotides, the CDR3 is TGTGCCAGCAGCTTAGGGACCCCAGGGGTCGGCTACACCTTC. It yields the protein CASSLGTPGVGYTF.

DNA of the CDR3: TGCGCCAGCAGCTTGGTGGGGCGGGGTGAGAGCGGAAAACTGTTTTTT. This gives the protein CASSLVGRGESGKLFF. This chain joins TRBV5-1 and TRBJ1-4; a possible D gene is TRBD1 (5 bases). The CDR3 is 16 amino acids. CDR1 SGHRS and CDR2 YFSETQ come from the germline V gene. V gave up 0 bases and J gave up 10 bases, with 19 bases separating them.

The V gene is TRBV5-4, the J gene TRBJ1-1, with TRBD1 matching 10 bases. Germline V gene data show CDR1 as SGHNT and CDR2 as YYREEE (reference sequence). The V segment lost 5 bases and the J segment 6 bases; nucleotides outside the gene matches: 13. The length of the CDR3 is 16 residues. This chain's CDR3 is CASSQPGTGALSEAFF. CDR3 DNA: TGTGCCAGCAGTCAGCCCGGGACAGGGGCCCTATCTGAAGCTTTCTTT.

The rearrangement links TRBV7-9 to TRBJ2-7; D might be TRBD1 (6 bases). The CDR3 has 14 amino acids. V lost 4 bases, J lost 0 bases, and 10 bases lay in between. The germline V gene encodes CDR1 SEHNR and CDR2 FQNEAQ (reference sequence). The CDR3, as DNA: TGTGCCAGCAGCTCCAGGGGTGGCTCCTACGAGCAGTACTTC. Translating it yields CASSSRGGSYEQYF.

The V call is TRBV19, the J call TRBJ2-6; 7 bases are shared with TRBD2. This CDR3 has 15 residues. V shed 2 bases and J 5 bases; nucleotides not matched to a gene: 3. In germline, CDR1 is LNHDA, CDR2 SQIVND (reference sequence). The CDR3 nucleotides are TGTGCCAGTAGTATATGGGGGGGAAGGGCCAACGTCCTGACTTTC. It encodes CASSIWGGRANVLTF.

The chain joins TRBV6-4 to TRBJ1-1, with D perhaps matching TRBD1 (5 bases). The V gene lost 6 bases and the J gene lost 5 bases, with 13 bases spanning the gap. Germline-derived CDR1 and CDR2 are MRHNA and SNTAGT. The CDR3 totals 13 residues. The CDR3 DNA sequence: TGTGCCAGCAGCAGGGAAGTTGGGACTGAAGCTTTCTTT. This codes for CASSREVGTEAFF.

The V call is TRBV11-2, the J call TRBJ2-7; weak D call: TRBD1 (7 bases). The CDR3 runs to 14 residues. Germline V gene sequence: CDR1 SGHAT, CDR2 FQNNGV. V shed 5 bases and J shed 4 bases, with 15 bases lying between them. For the CDR3, the DNA is TGTGCCAGCAGCCCAGGGGGGCTCGTATACGAGCAGTACTTC. It is translated as CASSPGGLVYEQYF.

The chain uses TRBV19 and TRBJ1-3; the D gene is possibly TRBD1 (5 bases). The CDR3 spans 15 residues. Germline values: CDR1 LNHDA, CDR2 SQIVND (reference sequence). Trimming left V 6 bases short and J 0 bases short, with 12 bases between. Here the CDR3 reads CASSLTGASGNTIYF. In nucleotides, the CDR3 is TGTGCCAGTAGCCTTACAGGAGCCTCTGGAAACACCATATATTTT. Full variable domain (rest looked up from reference TRBV19 and TRBJ1-3): DGGITQSPKYLFRKEGQNVTLSCEQNLNHDAMYWYRQDPGQGLRLIYYSQIVNDFQKGDIAEGYSVSREKKESFPLTVTSAQKNPTAFYLCASSLTGASGNTIYFGEGSWLTVV.

The chain employs TRBV30 and TRBJ1-1; TRBD1 is a possible D gene (6 bases). In germline, CDR1 is GTSNPN, CDR2 SVGIG (reference sequence). The CDR3 is made up of 16 amino acids. The V gene lost 3 bases and the J gene lost 6 bases, with 23 bases spanning the gap. CDR3 amino acids: CAWSPTSGQLRAEAFF. The CDR3 nucleotides read TGTGCCTGGAGCCCCACCAGCGGACAGTTACGGGCTGAAGCTTTCTTT.

This chain joins TRBV6-5 and TRBJ1-3, with 8 bases matching TRBD1. The CDR3 runs to 14 residues. After removal of 6 bases from V and 7 bases from J, the junction contained 8 bases not matched to a gene. The germline V gene encodes CDR1 MNHEY and CDR2 SVGAGI. The CDR3 loop is CASSRTGSENTIYF. In DNA, the CDR3 is TGTGCCAGCAGCCGGACAGGGTCGGAGAACACCATATATTTT.

The chain has TRBV30 and TRBJ1-4; 9 bases match TRBD1. Germline CDR1 GTSNPN, CDR2 SVGIG (reference sequence). The CDR3 loop spans 13 amino acids. Trimming took 2 bases from V and 7 from J; bases not matched to a gene: 2. The CDR3, as DNA: TGTGCCTGGAGTTCGACAGGGGGTGAAAAACTGTTTTTT. Encoded protein: CAWSSTGGEKLFF.

V gene TRBV12-2 combines with J gene TRBJ2-1; no DNA check was done on the table's D call, TRBD2. TRBV12-2 is a documented pseudogene. The CDR3 spans 14 residues. CDR3 sequence (DNA): TGTGCAAGTCCGGGACTAGCGGGGGACAATGAGCAGTTCTTC. Translation gives CASPGLAGDNEQFF.

The chain joins TRBV7-8 to TRBJ2-2; D is perhaps TRBD1 (7 bases). Trimming cost V 3 bases and J 6 bases, with 17 bases left between them. The CDR3 extends over 16 amino acids. Germline assignment: CDR1 SGHVS and CDR2 FQNEAQ. The CDR3 sequence: CASSFGSTGEAGELFF. In DNA, the CDR3 is TGTGCCAGCAGCTTTGGGTCAACAGGGGAGGCCGGGGAGCTGTTTTTT. The entire variable domain, with the rest obtained from reference TRBV7-8 and TRBJ2-2, is as follows: GAGVSQSPRYKVAKRGQDVALRCDPISGHVSLFWYQQALGQGPEFLTYFQNEAQLDKSGLPSDRFFAERPEGSVSTLKIQRTQQEDSAVYLCASSFGSTGEAGELFFGEGSRLTVL.

The chain uses TRBV11-2 and TRBJ1-1; D ambiguous. V was clipped by 2 bases and J by 10 bases, with 11 bases between them. Germline CDR1 SGHAT, CDR2 FQNNGV. The CDR3 has 12 residues. The DNA for the CDR3 is TGTGCCAGCAGCTTAATGGTCCCGGGAGCTTTCTTT. As protein: CASSLMVPGAFF.

This clone appeared a few times. This chain links TRBV6-4 with TRBJ1-2, with 8 bases lining up with TRBD1. The germline CDR1 and CDR2 sequences are MRHNA and SNTAGT. The length of the CDR3 is 15 residues. Trimming removed 6 bases from V and 4 bases from J; junction bases left unmatched: 10. The CDR3 nucleotides read TGTGCCAGCAGCCCCGAGGGGACAGGTTCCTATGGCTACACCTTC. It translates to CASSPEGTGSYGYTF.

This clone was found once. The V gene is TRBV30, the J gene TRBJ1-3; D possibly corresponds to TRBD1 (5 bases). Germline V lookup: CDR1 GTSNPN, CDR2 SVGIG (reference sequence). CDR3 length equals 15 residues. With 3 bases removed from V and 1 base from J, the gap between germline ends came to 13 bases. The CDR3 DNA reads as TGTGCCTGGAGCGGGGGACTCACTTCTGGAAACACCATATATTTT. It yields the protein CAWSGGLTSGNTIYF.

This rearrangement joins TRBV7-2 to TRBJ2-1; D not resolved. CDR1 SGHTA and CDR2 FQGNSA come from the germline V gene. This CDR3 has 13 residues. V was trimmed by 2 bases and J by 7 bases, leaving 9 bases between them. CDR3 loop: CASSLRRVNEQFF. The CDR3, as DNA: TGTGCCAGCAGCTTAAGACGGGTGAATGAGCAGTTCTTC.

The CDR3 coding sequence is TGTGCCAGCAGCTTAGTTCCCCCCCAAAGGGGGCGCGTTGATGGCTACACCTTC. Amino acid sequence: CASSLVPPQRGRVDGYTF. J is TRBJ1-2 and V is TRBV7-9; 7 positions match TRBD1. The CDR3 is 18 amino acids. Trimming cost V 1 base and J 6 bases; bases outside gene matches: 17. Per the germline V gene, CDR1 is SEHNR and CDR2 is FQNEAQ (reference sequence). The complete variable domain, with remaining parts taken from reference TRBV7-9 and TRBJ1-2, reads DTGVSQNPRHKITKRGQNVTFRCDPISEHNRLYWYRQTLGQGPEFLTYFQNEAQLEKSRLLSDRFSAERPKGSFSTLEIQRTEQGDSAMYLCASSLVPPQRGRVDGYTFGSGTRLTVV.

The rearrangement joins TRBV7-9 to TRBJ1-2; tentatively, D is TRBD1 (6 bases). The CDR3 covers 14 residues. The V and J ends lost 4 bases and 3 bases respectively, with 12 bases between them. The germline V gene has CDR1 SEHNR and CDR2 FQNEAQ (reference sequence). The CDR3 DNA is TGTGCCAGCAGCTCCTCACAGGGTTACTATGGCTACACCTTC. Amino acids: CASSSSQGYYGYTF. Full variable domain (remainder filled in from reference TRBV7-9 and TRBJ1-2): DTGVSQNPRHKITKRGQNVTFRCDPISEHNRLYWYRQTLGQGPEFLTYFQNEAQLEKSRLLSDRFSAERPKGSFSTLEIQRTEQGDSAMYLCASSSSQGYYGYTFGSGTRLTVV.

The CDR3 loop is CAWTPGDGGYTF. For the CDR3, the DNA is TGTGCCTGGACGCCAGGGGATGGTGGCTACACCTTC. The chain is built from TRBV30 and TRBJ1-2, with a tentative D call TRBD1 (6 bases). Trimming removed 4 bases from V and 7 bases from J, with 13 bases in between. This CDR3 region has 12 residues. Germline assignment: CDR1 GTSNPN and CDR2 SVGIG (reference sequence).

This clone was recorded a few times. The V call is TRBV9, the J call TRBJ2-1; TRBD2 matches at 8 bases. Germline V gene sequence: CDR1 SGDLS, CDR2 YYNGEE. The CDR3 runs 15 residues. Trimming took 0 bases from V and 8 from J; bases not matched to a gene: 7. In DNA, the CDR3 is TGTGCCAGCAGCGTAGAACGGGGGGGCCTCGATGAGCAGTTCTTC. Translated: CASSVERGGLDEQFF.